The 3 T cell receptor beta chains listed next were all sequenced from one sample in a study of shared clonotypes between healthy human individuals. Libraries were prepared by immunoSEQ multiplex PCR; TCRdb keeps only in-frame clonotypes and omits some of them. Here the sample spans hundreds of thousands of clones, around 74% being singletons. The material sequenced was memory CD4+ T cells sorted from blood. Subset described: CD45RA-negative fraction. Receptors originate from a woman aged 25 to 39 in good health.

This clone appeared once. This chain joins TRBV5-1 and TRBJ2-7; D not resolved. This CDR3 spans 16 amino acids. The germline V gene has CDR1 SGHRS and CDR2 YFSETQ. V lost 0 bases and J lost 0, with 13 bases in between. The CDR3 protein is CASSLEAVSNSYEQYF. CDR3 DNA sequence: TGCGCCAGCAGCTTGGAGGCAGTATCAAACTCCTACGAGCAGTACTTC.

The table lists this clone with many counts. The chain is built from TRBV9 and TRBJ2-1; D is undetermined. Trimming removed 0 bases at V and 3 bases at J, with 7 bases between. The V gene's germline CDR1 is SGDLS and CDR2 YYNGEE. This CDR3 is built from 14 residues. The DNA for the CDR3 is TGTGCCAGCAGCGTAGAGGGATACTACAATGAGCAGTTCTTC. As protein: CASSVEGYYNEQFF.

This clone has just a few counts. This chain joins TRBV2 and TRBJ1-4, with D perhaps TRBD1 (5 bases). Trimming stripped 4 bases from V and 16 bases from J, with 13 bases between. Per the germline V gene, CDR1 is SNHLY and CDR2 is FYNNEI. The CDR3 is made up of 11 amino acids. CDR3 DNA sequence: TGTGCCAGCAGTGGGTTCGAGAGGGGGTTTTTT. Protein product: CASSGFERGFF.